This entry concerns a single TCR beta chain. Only in-frame clones appear in the TCRdb table, and some are missing; sequencing was by immunoSEQ multiplex PCR. The repertoire consists of some 160,000 clones, with approximately 88% occurring once and the leading ten covering about 2.6%. Trimming removed 3 bases from V and 2 bases from J, with 8 bases in between. The CDR3 totals 13 residues. CDR1 and CDR2 from the germline V gene are SGHAT and FQNNGV. The data were obtained in a study of blood T cell repertoires in COVID-19. This clonotype was obtained from a man in his sixties with acute or convalescent COVID-19. The V and J genes are TRBV11-2 and TRBJ2-7; D is possibly TRBD2 (6 bases). The sequencing input was peripheral blood. The CDR3 sequence: CASSLAGTYEQYF. The CDR3 region has the DNA TGTGCCAGCAGCTTGGCGGGGACCTACGAGCAGTACTTC.